Following are 14 T cell receptor beta chains from one sample sequenced in a study of cytotoxic CD8 clonotypes in ibrutinib-treated CLL. TCRdb's copy holds only in-frame clones and misses some; the assay was immunoSEQ multiplex PCR. The data hold about 140,000 clones, with around three quarters observed a single time. The sample in question was PBMCs, obtained after 12 months of ibrutinib treatment. These receptors were obtained from a human donor with chronic lymphocytic leukemia.

In this sample, this clone turned up once. The V gene is TRBV7-2, the J gene TRBJ2-7, with D hard to call. Between the trimmed V and J ends, which lost 3 bases and 2 bases, there was a span of 8 bases. The CDR3 loop spans 13 amino acids. CDR1 SGHTA and CDR2 FQGNSA come from the germline V gene. In DNA, the CDR3 is TGTGCCAGCAGCTTCGGCATAGCCTACGAGCAGTACTTC. Translating it yields CASSFGIAYEQYF.

This chain links TRBV7-9 with TRBJ2-5; no definite D call. There are 13 residues in the CDR3. V was clipped by 0 bases and J by 4 bases, with 6 bases between them. Germline lookup yields CDR1 SEHNR and CDR2 FQNEAQ (reference sequence). CDR3 residues: CASSLAGGETQYF. The CDR3 bases are TGTGCCAGCAGCTTAGCGGGCGGAGAGACCCAGTACTTC.

With respect to this clone: Other DNA sequences from this sample encode an identical CDR3 as well. The chain carries TRBV5-1 and TRBJ2-3, with D tentatively TRBD1 (5 bases). In germline, CDR1 is SGHRS, CDR2 YFSETQ. There are 14 residues in the CDR3. Trimming took 0 bases from V and 1 from J, leaving 6 bases between them. This CDR3 is CASSLGRGTDTQYF. The CDR3 DNA reads as TGCGCCAGCAGCTTGGGCAGGGGCACAGATACGCAGTATTTT.

The V gene is TRBV5-1, the J gene TRBJ1-1; 8 positions agree with TRBD1. The length of the CDR3 is 14 residues. V lost 4 bases and J lost 2; bases outside the gene matches: 4. In germline, CDR1 is SGHRS, CDR2 YFSETQ. CDR3 DNA: TGCGCCAGCAGCATACAGGGGGGAAACACTGAAGCTTTCTTT. This gives the protein CASSIQGGNTEAFF.

V is TRBV27 and J is TRBJ1-2; 10 bases are a match to TRBD1. The CDR3 spans 14 residues. Trimming removed 5 bases from V and 5 bases from J; junction bases left unmatched: 5. The germline gives CDR1 MNHEY, CDR2 SMNVEV (reference sequence). CDR3 residues: CASSIDRGLYGYTF. The CDR3 coding sequence is TGTGCCAGCAGTATCGACAGGGGGCTTTATGGCTACACCTTC.

J is TRBJ1-3 and V is TRBV19; D is uncertain. The CDR3 contains 15 residues. Germline values: CDR1 LNHDA, CDR2 SQIVND (reference sequence). Trimming left V 8 bases short and J 0 bases short, with 14 bases between. In DNA, the CDR3 is TGTGCCAGTGCGCCCCTGCAAACCTCTGGAAACACCATATATTTT. It yields the protein CASAPLQTSGNTIYF.

This sequence joins TRBV5-6 and TRBJ1-2; D not resolved. Germline values: CDR1 SGHDT, CDR2 YYEEEE. V lost 1 base and J lost 0, with 7 bases in between. CDR3 length: 14 amino acids. The CDR3 nucleotides read TGTGCCAGCAGCTTGTGGGTCTCTAACTATGGCTACACCTTC. Translation: CASSLWVSNYGYTF.

This rearrangement joins TRBV19 to TRBJ1-2; D is ambiguous. This CDR3 spans 12 amino acids. The ends were cut back, 4 bases at V and 8 bases at J, with 11 bases in the middle. The V gene's germline CDR1 is LNHDA and CDR2 SQIVND (reference sequence). In DNA form, the CDR3 reads TGTGCCAGTAGTAACAAGATCTGGGGCTACACCTTC. Protein product: CASSNKIWGYTF.

The chain carries TRBV6-1 and TRBJ2-3; D gene uncertain. CDR3 length: 10 residues. The V end was cut by 4 bases, the J end by 7 bases, with 3 bases between. Germline CDR1 is MNHNS and CDR2 is SASEGT. For the CDR3, the DNA is TGTGCCAGCAGTGTTTATACGCAGTATTTT. This gives the protein CASSVYTQYF.

The chain combines TRBV4-2 with TRBJ2-7; tentative D call: TRBD2 (6 bases). CDR1 and CDR2 (germline): LGHNA, YNFKEQ. The CDR3 spans 15 residues. V was trimmed by 0 bases and J by 4 bases, leaving 13 bases between them. The CDR3 here is CASSQDPGERYEQYF. DNA for the CDR3: TGTGCCAGCAGCCAAGATCCGGGGGAGAGGTACGAGCAGTACTTC.

This clone was recorded at least ten times. The chain recombines TRBV5-1 with TRBJ1-4, with 8 bases identical to TRBD1. V gave up 2 bases and J gave up 8 bases; unmatched junction bases: 8. Germline CDR1 reads SGHRS; CDR2 reads YFSETQ. This CDR3 region has 15 residues. The CDR3 DNA reads TGCGCCAGCAGCTTATCCGGGCAGGGGGCGGAAAAACTGTTTTTT. It yields the protein CASSLSGQGAEKLFF.

As regards this clone: Other DNA variants within this sample encode the same CDR3. The chain recombines TRBV30 with TRBJ1-5; possible D gene TRBD1, 5 bases. The CDR3 is made up of 15 amino acids. V lost 1 base and J lost 2, with 12 bases in between. CDR1 is GTSNPN and CDR2 is SVGIG in the germline V gene (reference sequence). The CDR3 DNA reads as TGTGCCTGGAGTGCGGGGCAGGGAGGCAATCAGCCCCAGCATTTT. Amino acids: CAWSAGQGGNQPQHF.

This chain uses TRBV5-5 with TRBJ1-4, with D possibly matching TRBD1 (5 bases). CDR1 is SGHKS and CDR2 is YYEKEE in the germline V gene (reference sequence). The CDR3 sequence is 14 residues long. With 2 bases removed from V and 8 bases from J, the gap between germline ends came to 13 bases. The CDR3 coding sequence is TGTGCCAGCAGCTTCTATAGGGGCAGGGAAAAACTGTTTTTT. This gives the protein CASSFYRGREKLFF.

The chain carries TRBV10-3 and TRBJ1-5, with D perhaps TRBD1 (5 bases). CDR3 size: 13 residues. Germline CDR1 reads ENHRY; CDR2 reads SYGVKD. V lost 6 bases and J lost 11, with 17 bases in between. The CDR3 DNA follows: TGTGCCATCAGCGACTCCTATCGGGACGCCCAGCATTTT. Translated, it gives CAISDSYRDAQHF.